One T cell receptor (beta chain) is described in this entry. Its specificity is unknown. The germline gives CDR1 SGHVT, CDR2 SQSDAQ. After removal of 5 bases from V and 3 bases from J, the junction contained 20 bases not matched to a gene. The CDR3 consists of 19 residues. These data originate in a study of identical twins. Study outcomes and limitations: Conclusions came from cross-sectional statistical analysis, not from following the same donors. Models, which agreed with sharing between unrelated individuals, nonetheless underestimated the out-of-frame TCR alpha sharing seen in monozygotic twins.

TCRdb reprocessed the 5' RACE reads via MiXCR and lists one record per CDR3 protein. This repertoire shows under 500,000 distinct CDR3 sequences, around an eighth found once; its top ten account for about 0.94%. The sample was also reused in another study, on yellow fever vaccine responses in identical twins.

This chain uses TRBV7-4 with TRBJ2-5, with 8 positions matching TRBD2. Sample: CD4+ T cells sorted from blood. This sequence originates from a young woman in good health. DNA of the CDR3: TGTGCCAGCAGCCCCGAGTTGAGAGAGGCTCGACTAGCGAAAGAGACCCAGTACTTC. This sequence encodes CASSPELREARLAKETQYF.